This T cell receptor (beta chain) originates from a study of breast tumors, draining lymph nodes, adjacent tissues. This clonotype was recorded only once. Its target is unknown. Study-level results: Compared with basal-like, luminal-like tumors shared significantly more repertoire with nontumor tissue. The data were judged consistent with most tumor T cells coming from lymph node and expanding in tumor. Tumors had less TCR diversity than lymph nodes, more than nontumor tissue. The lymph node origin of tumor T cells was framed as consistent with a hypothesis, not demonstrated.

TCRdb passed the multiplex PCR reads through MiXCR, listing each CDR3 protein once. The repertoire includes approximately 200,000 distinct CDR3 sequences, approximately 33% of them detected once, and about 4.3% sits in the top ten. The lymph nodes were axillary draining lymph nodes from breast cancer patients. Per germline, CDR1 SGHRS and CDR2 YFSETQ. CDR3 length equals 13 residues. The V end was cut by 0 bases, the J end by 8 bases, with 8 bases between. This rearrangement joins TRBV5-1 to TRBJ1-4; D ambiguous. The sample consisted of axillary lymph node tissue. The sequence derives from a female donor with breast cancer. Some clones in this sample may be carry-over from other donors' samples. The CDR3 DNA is TGCGCCAGCAGCTTGGAGAGGAAAGAAAAACTGTTTTTT. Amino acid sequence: CASSLERKEKLFF.